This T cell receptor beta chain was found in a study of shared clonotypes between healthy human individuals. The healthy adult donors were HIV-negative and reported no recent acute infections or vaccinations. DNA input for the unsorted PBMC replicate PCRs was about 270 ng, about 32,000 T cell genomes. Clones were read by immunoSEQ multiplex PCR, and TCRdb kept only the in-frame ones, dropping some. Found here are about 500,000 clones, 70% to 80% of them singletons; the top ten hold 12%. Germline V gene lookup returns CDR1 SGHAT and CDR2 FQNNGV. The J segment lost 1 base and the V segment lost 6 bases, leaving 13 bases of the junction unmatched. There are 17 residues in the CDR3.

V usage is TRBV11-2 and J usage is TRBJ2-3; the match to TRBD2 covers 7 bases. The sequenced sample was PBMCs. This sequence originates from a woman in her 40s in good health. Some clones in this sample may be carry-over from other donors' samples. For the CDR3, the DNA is TGTGCCAGCAGTTCCGCTACGGGCCGGGGGGGCACAGATACGCAGTATTTT. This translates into CASSSATGRGGTDTQYF.